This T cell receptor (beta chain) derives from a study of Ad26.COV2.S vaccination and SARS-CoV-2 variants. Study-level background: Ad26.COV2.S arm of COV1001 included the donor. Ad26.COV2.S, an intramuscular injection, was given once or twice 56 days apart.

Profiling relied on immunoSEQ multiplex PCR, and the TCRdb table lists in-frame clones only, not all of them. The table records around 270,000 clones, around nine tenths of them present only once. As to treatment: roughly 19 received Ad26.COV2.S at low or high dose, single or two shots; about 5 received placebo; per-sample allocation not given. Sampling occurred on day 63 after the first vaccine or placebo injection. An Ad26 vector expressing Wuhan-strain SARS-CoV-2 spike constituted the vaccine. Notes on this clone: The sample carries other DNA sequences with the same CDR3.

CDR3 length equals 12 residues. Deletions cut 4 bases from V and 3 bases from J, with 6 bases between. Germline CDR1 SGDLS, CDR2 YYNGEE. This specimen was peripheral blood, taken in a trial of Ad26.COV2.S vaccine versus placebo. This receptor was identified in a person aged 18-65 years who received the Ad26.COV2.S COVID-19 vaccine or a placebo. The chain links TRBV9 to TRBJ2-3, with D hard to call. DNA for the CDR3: TGTGCCAGCAGCTCCCGAACAGATACGCAGTATTTT. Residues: CASSSRTDTQYF.